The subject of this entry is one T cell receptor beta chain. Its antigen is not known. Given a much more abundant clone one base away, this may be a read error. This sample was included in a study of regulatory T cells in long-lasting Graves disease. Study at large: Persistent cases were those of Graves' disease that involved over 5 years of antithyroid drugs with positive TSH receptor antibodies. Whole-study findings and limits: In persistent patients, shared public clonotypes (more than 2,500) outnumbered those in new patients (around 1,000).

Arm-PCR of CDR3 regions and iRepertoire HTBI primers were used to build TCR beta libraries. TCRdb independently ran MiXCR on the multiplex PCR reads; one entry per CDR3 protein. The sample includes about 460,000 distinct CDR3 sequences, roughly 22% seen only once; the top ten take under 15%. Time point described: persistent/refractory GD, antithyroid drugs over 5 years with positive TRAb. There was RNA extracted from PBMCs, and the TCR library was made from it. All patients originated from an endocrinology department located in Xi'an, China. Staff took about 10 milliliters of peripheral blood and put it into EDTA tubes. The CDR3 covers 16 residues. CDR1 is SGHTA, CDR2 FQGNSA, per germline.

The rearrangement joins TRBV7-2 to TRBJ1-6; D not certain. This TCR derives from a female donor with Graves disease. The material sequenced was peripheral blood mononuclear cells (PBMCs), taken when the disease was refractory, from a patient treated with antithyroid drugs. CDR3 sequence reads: CACSLGSGLYNSPLHF. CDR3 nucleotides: TGTGCCTGCAGCTTAGGGTCAGGACTCTATAATTCACCCCTCCACTTT.